The 14 T cell receptor beta chains given below trace back to one sample, sequenced in a study of OX40 agonist ivuxolimab in advanced cancers. Sequencing was performed with immunoSEQ multiplex PCR; in TCRdb, only in-frame clones are kept and a portion is missing. The table lists tens of thousands of clones, under 80% of them singletons. This specimen consisted of CD4+ or CD8+ T cells sorted from blood, obtained in a trial of the OX40 agonist ivuxolimab. The receptors here all came from an adult with an advanced solid tumor such as melanoma, head and neck, liver or kidney cancer.

The rearrangement joins TRBV5-1 to TRBJ1-4; a weak D match, TRBD1 (5 bases). CDR3 length: 15 amino acids. Trimming shortened V by 7 bases and J by 5 bases, and 18 bases separated the two germline ends. The germline CDR1 and CDR2 sequences are SGHRS and YFSETQ. CDR3 sequence reads: CASARSRDPNEKLFF. The CDR3, as DNA: TGCGCCAGCGCGAGATCCCGGGACCCAAATGAAAAACTGTTTTTT. Combining the CDR3 with reference TRBV5-1 and TRBJ1-4 gives the whole variable domain KAGVTQTPRYLIKTRGQQVTLSCSPISGHRSVSWYQQTPGQGLQFLFEYFSETQRNKGNFPGRFSGRQFSNSRSEMNVSTLELGDSALYLCASARSRDPNEKLFFGSGTQLSVL.

The V call is TRBV27, the J call TRBJ2-3, with D maybe TRBD2 (5 bases). The CDR3 is 13 residues long. Germline V lookup: CDR1 MNHEY, CDR2 SMNVEV (reference sequence). Trimming cost V 10 bases and J 4 bases, with 15 bases left between them. This CDR3 reads CATSSGSADTQYF. CDR3 coding DNA: TGTGCCACTAGCTCGGGGTCGGCAGATACGCAGTATTTT.

In its sample, this clone was seen once. This CDR3 reads CASSFGKQDNSPLHF. The CDR3 DNA is TGTGCCAGCAGTTTCGGTAAACAGGATAATTCACCCCTCCACTTT. The chain links TRBV25-1 to TRBJ1-6; D is possibly TRBD1 (5 bases). This CDR3 has 15 residues. The germline CDR1 and CDR2 sequences are MGHDK and SYGVNS. V lost 5 bases, J lost 5 bases, and 13 bases lay in between. The full variable domain, its missing parts supplied by reference TRBV25-1 and TRBJ1-6, is EADIYQTPRYLVIGTGKKITLECSQTMGHDKMYWYQQDPGMELHLIHYSYGVNSTEKGDLSSESTVSRIRTEHFPLTLESARPSHTSQYLCASSFGKQDNSPLHFGNGTRLTVT.

The chain is built from TRBV29-1 and TRBJ2-7, with 10 bases matching TRBD1. Looked up from germline, CDR1 is SQVTM and CDR2 is ANQGSEA. The CDR3 consists of 14 residues. V gave up 3 bases and J gave up 6 bases; unmatched junction bases: 8. CDR3 DNA: TGCAGCGTTGAGGACAGGGGGATCATGGGCGAGCAGTACTTC. Its protein product is CSVEDRGIMGEQYF.

V and J are TRBV19 and TRBJ1-2; D ambiguous. V lost 4 bases to trimming and J lost 0 bases, with 15 bases between them. Germline loops: CDR1 LNHDA, CDR2 SQIVND (reference sequence). The CDR3 runs to 16 residues. As DNA, the CDR3 is TGTGCCAGTAGTACGTTCCAGGAATACGCTAACTATGGCTACACCTTC. Encoded protein: CASSTFQEYANYGYTF.

This clone was counted between two and nine times. The chain carries TRBV29-1 and TRBJ2-7, with 15 bases identical to TRBD2. V trimming: 6 bases; J trimming: 7 bases; junction bases outside the gene matches: 7. This CDR3 is 14 amino acids long. The germline gives CDR1 SQVTM, CDR2 ANQGSEA. Here the CDR3 reads CSVGLAGGPLEQYF. In DNA form, the CDR3 reads TGCAGCGTCGGACTAGCGGGGGGGCCGTTGGAGCAGTACTTC.

The V and J genes are TRBV19 and TRBJ2-4; 7 bases fit TRBD2. Germline CDR1 is LNHDA and CDR2 is SQIVND (reference sequence). V shed 4 bases, J shed 9 bases, and the junction held 12 bases outside the gene matches. The CDR3 has 15 residues. CDR3 coding DNA: TGTGCCAGTAGTACTCCCGGACTAGAGAGGGCCATTCAGTACTTC. Protein: CASSTPGLERAIQYF. Combining the CDR3 with reference TRBV19 and TRBJ2-4 gives the whole variable domain DGGITQSPKYLFRKEGQNVTLSCEQNLNHDAMYWYRQDPGQGLRLIYYSQIVNDFQKGDIAEGYSVSREKKESFPLTVTSAQKNPTAFYLCASSTPGLERAIQYFGAGTRLSVL.

The chain has TRBV7-9 and TRBJ1-4; D unresolved. With 1 base removed from V and 1 base from J, the gap between germline ends came to 10 bases. Germline V gene data show CDR1 as SEHNR and CDR2 as FQNEAQ (reference sequence). This CDR3 region has 16 residues. The CDR3 coding sequence is TGTGCCAGCAGCTTAGGCTTTGTAGGAACTAATGAAAAACTGTTTTTT. Translation: CASSLGFVGTNEKLFF.

The CDR3, as DNA: TGTGCCAGCAGAGACAGTCAGGGGAATAATTCACCCCTCCACTTT. Its translation: CASRDSQGNNSPLHF. V is TRBV27 and J is TRBJ1-6; maybe TRBD1 (6 bases). The CDR3 covers 15 residues. V was clipped by 6 bases and J by 5 bases, with 14 bases between them. The germline CDR1 and CDR2 sequences are MNHEY and SMNVEV (reference sequence).

This CDR3 is CATSSLTGVSQPQHF. CDR3 nucleotide sequence: TGTGCCACCAGCAGCCTAACAGGGGTTAGTCAGCCCCAGCATTTT. This chain uses TRBV15 with TRBJ1-5, with 7 bases that match TRBD1. The CDR3 runs 15 residues. The junction had 8 bases not matched to a gene; V was cut back by 3 bases and J by 6 bases. CDR1 is LNHNV, CDR2 YYDKDF, per germline (reference sequence). The full variable domain, completed using reference TRBV15 and TRBJ1-5, is DAMVIQNPRYQVTQFGKPVTLSCSQTLNHNVMYWYQQKSSQAPKLLFHYYDKDFNNEADTPDNFQSRRPNTSFCFLDIRSPGLGDTAMYLCATSSLTGVSQPQHFGDGTRLSIL.

The V gene is TRBV5-8, the J gene TRBJ2-5, with 16 positions matching TRBD2. With 3 bases clipped from V and 2 bases from J, the junction kept 1 base outside the gene matches. The CDR3 is 16 residues long. Germline CDR1 SGHTS, CDR2 YDEGEE. CDR3 nucleotides: TGTGCCAGCAGCTCGGGACTAGCGGGAGGGCAAGAGACCCAGTACTTC. Translation gives CASSSGLAGGQETQYF.

The rearrangement joins TRBV7-2 to TRBJ2-3; 10 bases align to TRBD2. The germline CDR1 and CDR2 sequences are SGHTA and FQGNSA. The CDR3 sequence is 16 residues long. Trimming at V came to 5 bases and at J to 5 bases, leaving 10 bases not matched to a gene. CDR3 amino acids: CASSPRASGGGDTQYF. For the CDR3, the DNA is TGTGCCAGCAGCCCGAGGGCTAGCGGGGGAGGAGATACGCAGTATTTT. The full variable domain, completed using reference TRBV7-2 and TRBJ2-3, is GAGVSQSPSNKVTEKGKDVELRCDPISGHTALYWYRQSLGQGLEFLIYFQGNSAPDKSGLPSDRFSAERTGGSVSTLTIQRTQQEDSAVYLCASSPRASGGGDTQYFGPGTRLTVL.

The rearrangement uses TRBV28 and TRBJ2-7, with TRBD1 matching over 9 bases. The CDR3 has 14 residues. V gave up 3 bases and J gave up 7 bases; unmatched junction bases: 7. The germline V gene has CDR1 MDHEN and CDR2 SYDVKM. The CDR3 loop is CASSFGDRVGEQYF. CDR3 coding DNA: TGTGCCAGCAGTTTCGGGGACAGGGTAGGGGAGCAGTACTTC.

The genes are TRBV5-5 and TRBJ1-5; 10 bases align to TRBD1. V gave up 6 bases and J gave up 4 bases; unmatched junction bases: 7. Germline loops: CDR1 SGHKS, CDR2 YYEKEE (reference sequence). This CDR3 has 15 residues. The CDR3 here is CASTQRTGGNQPQHF. The DNA of the CDR3 is TGTGCCAGCACCCAACGGACAGGGGGGAATCAGCCCCAGCATTTT.